This T cell receptor (beta chain) emerged from a study of cytomegalovirus exposure and HLA in healthy donors. PCR used 60 Vbeta primers and 13 Jbeta primers. In the original analysis: Unique TCR beta chains numbered roughly 83 million in a later analysis, with approximately 10 million shared. The data were produced by immunoSEQ multiplex PCR, yet TCRdb's version contains in-frame clones alone and is incomplete. Clone size and V and J calls were adopted from that table, with D and trimming inferred from the DNA. Among 150,000 to 180,000 clones listed, roughly 83% were seen once. About this clone: Its specificity is unknown.

The germline CDR1 and CDR2 sequences are MNHEY and SMNVEV (reference sequence). CDR3 length equals 14 residues. Trimming cost V 4 bases and J 6 bases; bases outside gene matches: 5. Study-wide results and limits: Diagnosis of cytomegalovirus status made by the classifier reportedly showed high specificity and sensitivity.

What was sequenced was PBMCs. This sequence originates from a man aged 25 to 45 in good health and CMV-seropositive. This chain links TRBV27 with TRBJ1-5, with TRBD1 identical over 8 bases. CDR3: CASSSRTGSQPQHF. The CDR3, as DNA: TGTGCCAGCAGTTCCCGGACAGGGAGTCAGCCCCAGCATTTT.